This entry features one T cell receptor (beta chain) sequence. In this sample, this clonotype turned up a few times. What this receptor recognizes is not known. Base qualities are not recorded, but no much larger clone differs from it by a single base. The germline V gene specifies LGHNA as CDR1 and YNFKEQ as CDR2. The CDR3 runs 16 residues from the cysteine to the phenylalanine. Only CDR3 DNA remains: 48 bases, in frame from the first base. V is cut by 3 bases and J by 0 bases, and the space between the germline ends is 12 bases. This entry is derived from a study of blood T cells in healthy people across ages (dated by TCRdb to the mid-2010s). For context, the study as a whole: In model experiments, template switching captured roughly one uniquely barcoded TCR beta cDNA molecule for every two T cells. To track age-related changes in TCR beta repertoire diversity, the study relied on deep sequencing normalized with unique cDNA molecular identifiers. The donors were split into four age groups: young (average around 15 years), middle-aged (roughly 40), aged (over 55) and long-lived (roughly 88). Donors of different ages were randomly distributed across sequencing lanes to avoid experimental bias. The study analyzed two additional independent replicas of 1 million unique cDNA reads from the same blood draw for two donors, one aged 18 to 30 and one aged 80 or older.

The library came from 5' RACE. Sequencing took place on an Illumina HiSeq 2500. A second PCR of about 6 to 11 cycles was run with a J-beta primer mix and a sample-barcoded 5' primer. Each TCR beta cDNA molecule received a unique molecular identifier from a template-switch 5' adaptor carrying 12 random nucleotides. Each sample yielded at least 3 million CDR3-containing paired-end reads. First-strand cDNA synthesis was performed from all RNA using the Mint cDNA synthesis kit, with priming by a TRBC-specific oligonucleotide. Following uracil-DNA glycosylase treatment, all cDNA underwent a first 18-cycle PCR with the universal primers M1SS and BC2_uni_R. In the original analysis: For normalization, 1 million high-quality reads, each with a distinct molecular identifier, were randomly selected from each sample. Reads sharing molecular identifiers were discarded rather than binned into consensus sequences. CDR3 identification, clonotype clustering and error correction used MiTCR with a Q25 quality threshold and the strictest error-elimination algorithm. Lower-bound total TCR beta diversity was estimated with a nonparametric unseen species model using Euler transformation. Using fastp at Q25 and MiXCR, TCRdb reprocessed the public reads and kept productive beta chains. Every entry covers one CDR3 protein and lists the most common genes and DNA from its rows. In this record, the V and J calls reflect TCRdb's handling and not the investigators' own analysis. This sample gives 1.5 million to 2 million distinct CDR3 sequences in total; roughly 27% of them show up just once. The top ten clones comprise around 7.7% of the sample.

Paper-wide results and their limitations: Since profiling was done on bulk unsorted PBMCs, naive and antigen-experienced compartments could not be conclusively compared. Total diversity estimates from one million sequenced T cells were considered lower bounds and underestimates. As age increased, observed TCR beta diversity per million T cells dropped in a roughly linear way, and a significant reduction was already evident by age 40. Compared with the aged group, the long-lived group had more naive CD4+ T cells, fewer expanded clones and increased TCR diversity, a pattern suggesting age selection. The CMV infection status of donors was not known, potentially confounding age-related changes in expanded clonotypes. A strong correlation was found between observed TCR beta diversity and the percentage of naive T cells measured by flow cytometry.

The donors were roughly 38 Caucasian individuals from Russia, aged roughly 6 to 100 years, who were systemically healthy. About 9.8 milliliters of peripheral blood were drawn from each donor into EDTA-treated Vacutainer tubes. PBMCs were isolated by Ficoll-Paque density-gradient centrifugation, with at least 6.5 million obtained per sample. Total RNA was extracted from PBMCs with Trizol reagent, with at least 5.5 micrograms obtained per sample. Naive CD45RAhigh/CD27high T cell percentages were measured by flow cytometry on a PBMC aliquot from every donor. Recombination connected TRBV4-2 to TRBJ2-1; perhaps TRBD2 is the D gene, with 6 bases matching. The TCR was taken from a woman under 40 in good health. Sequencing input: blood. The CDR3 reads CASSQTGSSSYNEQFF. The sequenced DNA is TGTGCCAGCAGCCAGACCGGGAGCAGCTCCTACAATGAGCAGTTCTTC.